This TCR beta chain was captured in a study of blood T cell repertoires in COVID-19. The assay was immunoSEQ multiplex PCR, and TCRdb's table has in-frame clones only and misses some. Of 250,000 to 300,000 clones listed, approximately 91% are singletons. This CDR3 region has 16 residues. Grouping used clinical history reported by participants in a survey and questionnaire. The V and J genes are TRBV1 and TRBJ2-1; the table's D call TRBD2 went unverified against the DNA. TRBV1 is a pseudogene locus. Sequencing input: PBMCs or T cells enriched from blood (not recorded which). The TCR originated in a woman between 40 and 50 years old with acute COVID-19. The CDR3 nucleotides read TGCACCAGCAGCCAAGGGCTAGCGGGGGACTACAATGAGCAGTTCTTC. Translated: CTSSQGLAGDYNEQFF.